The 32 T cell receptor beta chains reported below all come from one sample, sequenced in a study of T cell responses to AZD1222 COVID-19 vaccine. Repertoires were generated with immunoSEQ multiplex PCR, while TCRdb's copy carries only in-frame clones and drops some. The data contain approximately 140,000 clones, about 90% of them singletons. This material consisted of peripheral blood, taken on day 0 of AZD1222 vaccination. The receptors shown here come from an adult in good health.

CDR3 bases: TGCGCCAGCAGCCAGATAAGACAGGGGGCTGGAGATACGCAGTATTTT. Its translation: CASSQIRQGAGDTQYF. The chain joins TRBV4-1 to TRBJ2-3; 10 bases map to TRBD1. The CDR3 has 16 residues. CDR1 is MGHRA and CDR2 is YSYEKL in the germline V gene. V gave up 3 bases and J gave up 5 bases; unmatched junction bases: 8.

This chain connects TRBV24-1 to TRBJ1-5, with unresolved D. This CDR3 is built from 14 residues. The V end was cut by 5 bases, the J end by 4 bases, with 11 bases between. Looked up from germline, CDR1 is KGHDR and CDR2 is SFDVKD. The DNA of the CDR3 is TGTGCCACCAGTGTGTCCCAATCAAATCAGCCCCAGCATTTT. It translates to CATSVSQSNQPQHF.

V and J are TRBV11-2 and TRBJ1-5; D uncertain. There are 14 residues in the CDR3. Germline values: CDR1 SGHAT, CDR2 FQNNGV. The germline V and J ends were trimmed by 0 bases and 7 bases, with 10 bases remaining between them. The CDR3 here is CASSLERVGQPQHF. Written as DNA, the CDR3 is TGTGCCAGCAGCTTAGAGAGGGTAGGGCAGCCCCAGCATTTT.

The gene calls are TRBV30 and TRBJ2-6; the D is unclear. Germline CDR1 reads GTSNPN; CDR2 reads SVGIG (reference sequence). The V and J ends lost 0 bases and 2 bases respectively, with 11 bases between them. The CDR3 loop spans 16 amino acids. The CDR3 DNA is TGTGCCTGGAGTGTAATGGGGATACCTGGGGCCAACGTCCTGACTTTC. Protein sequence: CAWSVMGIPGANVLTF. Combining the CDR3 with reference TRBV30 and TRBJ2-6 gives the whole variable domain SQTIHQWPATLVQPVGSPLSLECTVEGTSNPNLYWYRQAAGRGLQLLFYSVGIGQISSEVPQNLSASRPQDRQFILSSKKLLLSDSGFYLCAWSVMGIPGANVLTFGAGSRLTVL.

The CDR3 DNA reads as TGTGCCAGCAGCCAAGCTTCCGGGTTTAACTATGGCTACACCTTC. This codes for CASSQASGFNYGYTF. V gene TRBV3-1 (or the pseudogene TRBV3-2) combines with J gene TRBJ1-2; D uncertain. CDR1 and CDR2 from the germline V gene are LGHDT and YNNKEL (reference sequence). Trimming left V 1 base short and J 1 base short, with 10 bases between. This CDR3 is 15 amino acids long.

The chain has TRBV5-6 and TRBJ1-6; D is unresolved. Trimming removed 1 base at V and 6 bases at J, with 5 bases between. The CDR3 is 13 amino acids. CDR1 and CDR2 from the germline V gene are SGHDT and YYEEEE. The CDR3 region is CASSLTVNSPLHF. The CDR3 nucleotides are TGTGCCAGCAGCTTGACGGTTAATTCACCCCTCCACTTT.

The chain couples TRBV11-1 to TRBJ1-1; D remains ambiguous. The CDR3 sequence is 13 residues long. The germline gives CDR1 SGHAT, CDR2 FQDESV (reference sequence). Trimming left V 2 bases short and J 1 base short, with 5 bases between. The CDR3 protein is CASSLKGNTEAFF. The CDR3 nucleotides are TGTGCCAGCAGCTTAAAAGGGAACACTGAAGCTTTCTTT.

The CDR3 DNA is TGCGCCAGCAGCTTCGGTGCAACTGAAGCTTTCTTT. This sequence encodes CASSFGATEAFF. The chain joins TRBV5-1 to TRBJ1-1; D is undetermined. This CDR3 region has 12 residues. Germline assignment: CDR1 SGHRS and CDR2 YFSETQ. The V end was cut by 2 bases, the J end by 5 bases, with 7 bases between.

The rearrangement joins TRBV27 to TRBJ1-2; D may be TRBD1 (5 bases). The germline gives CDR1 MNHEY, CDR2 SMNVEV (reference sequence). The CDR3 spans 12 residues. The V and J ends lost 7 bases and 8 bases respectively, with 14 bases between them. The CDR3 region is CASTSGRRGYTF. The DNA of the CDR3 is TGTGCCAGCACATCAGGGCGGCGGGGCTACACCTTC.

The rearrangement links TRBV7-8 to TRBJ2-1; D might be TRBD1 (6 bases). Per the germline V gene, CDR1 is SGHVS and CDR2 is FQNEAQ. This CDR3 is built from 12 residues. The V gene lost 5 bases and the J gene lost 15 bases, with 17 bases spanning the gap. CDR3 bases: TGTGCCAGCAGCCCTGGGGACACCGTGTGGTTCTTC. This gives the protein CASSPGDTVWFF.

The chain joins TRBV6-5 to TRBJ2-7; D is perhaps TRBD2 (6 bases). CDR1 is MNHEY, CDR2 SVGAGI, per germline. The CDR3 has 13 amino acids. The V end was cut by 6 bases, the J end by 13 bases, with 22 bases between. The CDR3 protein is CASSKYHGGKGYF. The CDR3 coding sequence is TGTGCCAGCAGCAAATATCACGGAGGGAAGGGATACTTC.

This clone was seen only once. This chain joins TRBV6-2 or TRBV6-3 and TRBJ1-2; D may be TRBD1 (6 bases). The V gene lost 1 base and the J gene lost 8 bases, with 14 bases spanning the gap. Germline CDR1 reads MNHEY; CDR2 reads SVGEGT. The CDR3 is made up of 14 amino acids. The CDR3 DNA reads TGTGCCAGCAGTTACTTACCCGGGACAACCGGCTACACCTTC. Translating it yields CASSYLPGTTGYTF.

The V call is TRBV6-5, the J call TRBJ1-3; D ambiguous. The germline gives CDR1 MNHEY, CDR2 SVGAGI. This CDR3 has 16 residues. With 2 bases removed from V and 0 bases from J, the gap between germline ends came to 11 bases. CDR3 in DNA: TGTGCCAGCAGTTACCGGAGACCGAGCTCTGGAAACACCATATATTTT. Its protein product is CASSYRRPSSGNTIYF.

The genes are TRBV10-3 and TRBJ1-3, with unresolved D. The germline CDR1 and CDR2 sequences are ENHRY and SYGVKD. The CDR3 length is 16 residues. Trimming took off 6 bases at V and 0 bases at J, with 15 bases between the two ends. The CDR3 here is CAIRDQGRNSGNTIYF. The CDR3 nucleotides read TGTGCCATCAGGGATCAAGGGCGGAACTCTGGAAACACCATATATTTT.

The J gene is TRBJ1-1, the V gene TRBV5-1; D is perhaps TRBD1 (6 bases). Germline loops: CDR1 SGHRS, CDR2 YFSETQ. The CDR3 sequence is 15 residues long. Trimming took off 4 bases at V and 3 bases at J, with 16 bases between the two ends. Written as DNA, the CDR3 is TGCGCCAGCAGCATTACACAGGGAATGTACACTGAAGCTTTCTTT. Amino acid sequence: CASSITQGMYTEAFF.

This clone was seen a single time. The CDR3 DNA is TGTGCCTGGTCGGGGGGTCAAAGAAGGGTCTACACAGATACGCAGTATTTT. This gives the protein CAWSGGQRRVYTDTQYF. The chain employs TRBV30 and TRBJ2-3; 7 bases agree with TRBD2. The CDR3 covers 17 residues. V was pared by 5 bases and J by 2 bases, with 16 bases of the junction left unmatched. From germline, CDR1 is GTSNPN and CDR2 SVGIG (reference sequence).

This chain connects TRBV5-1 to TRBJ2-7; TRBD2 might be the D (6 bases). Germline values: CDR1 SGHRS, CDR2 YFSETQ. CDR3 length: 14 amino acids. Between the trimmed V and J ends, which lost 4 bases and 2 bases, there was a span of 13 bases. The chain's CDR3 is CASSPGTGAYEQYF. DNA of the CDR3: TGCGCCAGCAGCCCCGGGACTGGAGCCTACGAGCAGTACTTC.

The chain combines TRBV28 with TRBJ2-3, with a weak D call TRBD2 (6 bases). The CDR3 covers 17 residues. Germline V gene data show CDR1 as MDHEN and CDR2 as SYDVKM. Trimming removed 6 bases from V and 0 bases from J, with 19 bases in between. The CDR3 loop is CASSPTGIADSTDTQYF. In DNA, the CDR3 is TGTGCCAGCAGCCCAACTGGTATAGCGGATAGCACAGATACGCAGTATTTT.

The rearrangement joins TRBV6-1 to TRBJ2-7; no clear D. CDR1 and CDR2 (germline): MNHNS, SASEGT. The CDR3 loop spans 14 amino acids. Trimming shortened V by 2 bases and J by 0 bases, and 8 bases separated the two germline ends. CDR3 residues: CASSESVSSYEQYF. The DNA of the CDR3 is TGTGCCAGCAGTGAATCAGTGAGCTCCTACGAGCAGTACTTC.

V is TRBV5-4 and J is TRBJ2-1; tentative D call: TRBD1 (5 bases). The germline V gene has CDR1 SGHNT and CDR2 YYREEE (reference sequence). Trimming left V 0 bases short and J 8 bases short, with 15 bases between. The CDR3 extends over 15 amino acids. The CDR3 nucleotides read TGTGCCAGCAGCTTGGGAGGACATTCATCCGATGAGCAGTTCTTC. It translates to CASSLGGHSSDEQFF. The full variable domain, with the rest looked up from reference TRBV5-4 and TRBJ2-1, is ETGVTQSPTHLIKTRGQQVTLRCSSQSGHNTVSWYQQALGQGPQFIFQYYREEENGRGNFPPRFSGLQFPNYSSELNVNALELDDSALYLCASSLGGHSSDEQFFGPGTRLTVL.

The J gene is TRBJ2-7, the V gene TRBV10-3; D is undetermined. V was cut by 0 bases and J by 5 bases, with 11 bases left in between. The CDR3 extends over 14 amino acids. Looked up from germline, CDR1 is ENHRY and CDR2 is SYGVKD. In DNA form, the CDR3 reads TGTGCCATCAGTGAGTCGACGTTTTTCCACGAGCAGTACTTC. It specifies CAISESTFFHEQYF.

This clone was seen just once. This chain links TRBV7-9 with TRBJ2-1; 7 nucleotides line up with TRBD2. The V gene's germline CDR1 is SEHNR and CDR2 FQNEAQ (reference sequence). The CDR3 consists of 14 residues. The V gene end was trimmed by 4 bases and the J gene end by 5 bases; junction bases not matched to a gene: 5. The CDR3 loop reads CASSYGGSDNEQFF. CDR3 sequence (DNA): TGTGCCAGCAGCTATGGCGGGAGTGACAATGAGCAGTTCTTC.

The rearrangement links TRBV30 to TRBJ1-6; D is ambiguous. With 3 bases removed from V and 6 bases from J, the gap between germline ends came to 24 bases. Germline V CDR1 and CDR2: GTSNPN, SVGIG (reference sequence). The CDR3 has 18 amino acids. Written as DNA, the CDR3 is TGTGCCTGGAGGGACGCTGGGTTTTTAATCTTGGGTAATTCACCCCTCCACTTT. As protein: CAWRDAGFLILGNSPLHF.

The chain joins TRBV27 to TRBJ2-2, with 13 positions matching TRBD2. CDR3 length equals 14 residues. Germline trimming cut 6 bases from V and 6 bases from J; bases unmatched to any gene: 1. Germline V lookup: CDR1 MNHEY, CDR2 SMNVEV (reference sequence). The CDR3 DNA is TGTGCCAGCAGCGGACTAGCGGGAGCCGGGGAGCTGTTTTTT. Its protein is CASSGLAGAGELFF.

The sample holds a few counts of this clone. J is TRBJ2-3 and V is TRBV19; a weak D match, TRBD1 (5 bases). The length of the CDR3 is 12 residues. With 10 bases removed from V and 5 bases from J, the gap between germline ends came to 13 bases. Per the germline V gene, CDR1 is LNHDA and CDR2 is SQIVND (reference sequence). The CDR3 region has the DNA TGTGCCACCCGACAGTCAGGAGATACGCAGTATTTT. Amino acids: CATRQSGDTQYF.

The chain is built from TRBV20-1 and TRBJ2-7; tentative D call: TRBD1 (5 bases). CDR3 size: 11 residues. The germline V gene has CDR1 DFQATT and CDR2 SNEGSKA (reference sequence). Trimming removed 0 bases at V and 11 bases at J, with 11 bases between. The CDR3 bases are TGCAGTGCTAGAGACCCGACCAGGGAGTACTTC. Translation gives CSARDPTREYF.

This clone has only a few counts. The chain links TRBV28 to TRBJ1-2; possible D gene TRBD1, 6 bases. V was clipped by 5 bases and J by 5 bases, with 12 bases between them. The germline V gene encodes CDR1 MDHEN and CDR2 SYDVKM. The CDR3 totals 13 residues. The DNA of the CDR3 is TGTGCCAGCAGTCCCCAGGGGAGTTATGGCTACACCTTC. Protein: CASSPQGSYGYTF.

This clone was seen a few times. V is TRBV11-2 and J is TRBJ2-1; D gene unclear. Germline V gives CDR1 SGHAT, CDR2 FQNNGV. The CDR3 totals 12 residues. V was cut by 5 bases and J by 9 bases, with 11 bases left in between. Here the CDR3 DNA reads TGTGCCAGCAGCCTCCTTACACTTGAGCAGTTCTTC. It specifies CASSLLTLEQFF.

The rearrangement links TRBV15 to TRBJ1-2, with D unresolved. V lost 1 base and J 8 bases, leaving 17 bases between the germline ends. The germline CDR1 and CDR2 sequences are LNHNV and YYDKDF (reference sequence). CDR3 size: 15 residues. The CDR3 coding sequence is TGTGCCACCAGCAGAGCTCGGACTCACTTGGAGGGCTACACCTTC. As protein: CATSRARTHLEGYTF.

The rearrangement uses TRBV30 and TRBJ1-2, with 9 bases identical to TRBD1. There are 13 residues in the CDR3. The J segment lost 4 bases and the V segment lost 6 bases, leaving 6 bases of the junction unmatched. Per germline, CDR1 GTSNPN and CDR2 SVGIG (reference sequence). The CDR3 bases are TGTGCCTGTCCGGGACAGGGCCGCTATGGCTACACCTTC. As protein: CACPGQGRYGYTF.

The chain combines TRBV7-3 with TRBJ2-1; 8 nucleotides match TRBD2. The CDR3 is made up of 15 amino acids. The trim removed 5 bases at V and 6 bases at J, leaving 9 bases unmatched. Germline V CDR1 and CDR2: SGHTA, FQGTGA. The CDR3 DNA follows: TGTGCCAGCAGCATGAGCGGGAGTCGAGGCAATGAGCAGTTCTTC. It specifies CASSMSGSRGNEQFF.

The CDR3 region is CASSIARLENTEAFF. The CDR3 nucleotides are TGTGCCAGTAGTATTGCCCGACTGGAGAACACTGAAGCTTTCTTT. The chain employs TRBV19 and TRBJ1-1, with D unresolved. Trimming removed 3 bases from V and 1 base from J, with 12 bases in between. Germline-derived CDR1 and CDR2 are LNHDA and SQIVND (reference sequence). The CDR3 sequence is 15 residues long.